The rows below give T cell receptor beta chains drawn from one sample of a study of long-term antiretroviral therapy in people with HIV. Measured with immunoSEQ multiplex PCR; TCRdb has only the in-frame clones, and not every one. The sample includes tens of thousands of clones, about nine tenths of them seen just once. This sample comprised unsorted PBMCs, obtained about 5 years before starting antiretroviral therapy. These receptors all come from a man over 45 with HIV. Each CDR3 is given with its conserved first and last residue. A D gene is named only where the DNA matches it firmly. Clone size is shown for a subset of rows, as once, few, many or a class of expanded clone.

DNA: TGTGCCAGCAGTGAAGCGGGAGATTTGAACACTGAAGCTTTCTTT; CDR3: CASSEAGDLNTEAFF; J: TRBJ1-1; D: -; V: TRBV2; size: large
DNA: TGCGCCAGCAGAGCACAGGGGTTAGTATACGAGCAGTACTTC; CDR3: CASRAQGLVYEQYF; J: TRBJ2-7; D: TRBD1; V: TRBV5-1; size: -
DNA: TGCGCCAGCAGCCAAGATCGGGGTATTCTGGACAGGTTTGATGGCGAGCAGTACTTC; CDR3: CASSQDRGILDRFDGEQYF; J: TRBJ2-7; D: TRBD1; V: TRBV7-9; size: -
DNA: TGTGCCAGCAGCCCGGATATCACTGAAGCTTTCTTT; CDR3: CASSPDITEAFF; J: TRBJ1-1; D: -; V: TRBV7-9; size: -
DNA: TGTGCCAGCAAATTTCCGGAGTCAATGAACACTGAAGCTTTCTTT; CDR3: CASKFPESMNTEAFF; J: TRBJ1-1; D: -; V: TRBV28; size: -
DNA: TGTGCCAGCAGTTACGGGCGCTACGAGCAGTACTTC; CDR3: CASSYGRYEQYF; J: TRBJ2-7; D: -; V: TRBV6-6; size: -
DNA: TGTGCCAGCTCACCCCAGTTTTCTGGCGGGGGGGCAGATACGCAGTATTTT; CDR3: CASSPQFSGGGADTQYF; J: TRBJ2-3; D: TRBD2; V: TRBV18; size: -
DNA: TGTGCCAGCAGCTCCCGAAGGGTTGACTATGGCTACACCTTC; CDR3: CASSSRRVDYGYTF; J: TRBJ1-2; D: -; V: TRBV7-9; size: few
DNA: TGTGCCAGCAGGCGCACAGGTTCCTACGAGCAGTACTTC; CDR3: CASRRTGSYEQYF; J: TRBJ2-7; D: -; V: TRBV5-8; size: -
DNA: TGTGCCAGCAGTTTCCGTGGGGGTGGTTTCGGGGTTGGCGGCCACTATGGCTACACCTTC; CDR3: CASSFRGGGFGVGGHYGYTF; J: TRBJ1-2; D: -; V: TRBV28; size: -
DNA: TGCAGCTCCCGTTTAGGGGTAAGGGGCACAGATACGCAGTATTTT; CDR3: CSSRLGVRGTDTQYF; J: TRBJ2-3; D: -; V: TRBV29-1; size: -
DNA: TGTGCCAGCAGCTTGGATAGTTGGAGAGGAAACACCATATATTTT; CDR3: CASSLDSWRGNTIYF; J: TRBJ1-3; D: -; V: TRBV5-6; size: few
DNA: TGTGCCAGCGGGCACCGGGACAACACAGATACGCAGTATTTT; CDR3: CASGHRDNTDTQYF; J: TRBJ2-3; D: -; V: TRBV6-1; size: -
DNA: TGCAGCGTTAGGGGGGTCGCGGGAGGCTCCTACGAGCAGTACTTC; CDR3: CSVRGVAGGSYEQYF; J: TRBJ2-7; D: TRBD2; V: TRBV29-1; size: -